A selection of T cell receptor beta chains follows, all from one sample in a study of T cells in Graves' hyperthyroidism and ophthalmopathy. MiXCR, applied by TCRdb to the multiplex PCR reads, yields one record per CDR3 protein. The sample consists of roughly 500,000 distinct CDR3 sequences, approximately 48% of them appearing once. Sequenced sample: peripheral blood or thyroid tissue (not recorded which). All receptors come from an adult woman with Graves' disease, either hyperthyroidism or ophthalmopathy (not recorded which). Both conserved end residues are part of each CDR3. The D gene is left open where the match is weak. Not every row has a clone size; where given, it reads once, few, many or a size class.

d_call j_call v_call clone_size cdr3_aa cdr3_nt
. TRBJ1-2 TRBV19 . CAAQGTNYGYTF TGTGCCGCACAGGGAACAAACTATGGCTACACCTTC
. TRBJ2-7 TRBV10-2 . CASSDPLGWVLGEQYF TGCGCCAGCAGTGATCCTCTGGGGTGGGTCCTTGGGGAGCAGTACTTC
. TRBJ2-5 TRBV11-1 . CASRPAPPGRLRETQYF TGTGCCAGCAGACCCGCCCCCCCGGGCAGGCTCAGGGAGACCCAGTACTTC
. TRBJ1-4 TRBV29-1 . CSVVTGEKLFF TGCAGCGTTGTTACGGGGGAAAAACTGTTTTTT
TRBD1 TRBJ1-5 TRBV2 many CASSRDSNNQPQHF TGTGCCAGCAGTAGGGACAGCAACAATCAGCCCCAGCATTTT
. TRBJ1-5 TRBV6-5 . CASSLRGGGSSNQPQHF TGTGCCAGCAGTTTACGGGGGGGCGGTTCGAGTAATCAGCCTCAGCATTTT
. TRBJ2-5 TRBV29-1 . CSVDRQAKETQYF TGCAGCGTTGATAGGCAGGCCAAAGAGACCCAGTACTTC
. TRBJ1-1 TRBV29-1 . CSVGGGIGIGTEAFF TGCAGCGTTGGAGGGGGGATAGGAATAGGCACTGAAGCTTTCTTT
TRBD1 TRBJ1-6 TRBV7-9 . CASSTGTVFAPLHF TGTGCCAGCAGCACCGGGACAGTGTTTGCTCCCCTCCACTTT
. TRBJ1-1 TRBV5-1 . CASSFTGSGTEAFF TGCGCCAGCAGCTTTACAGGGTCAGGCACTGAAGCTTTCTTT
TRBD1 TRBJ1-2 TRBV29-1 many CSGAGGWGYTF TGCAGCGGTGCAGGGGGTTGGGGCTACACCTTC
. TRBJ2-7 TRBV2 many CASSEAHPTTTYEQYF TGTGCCAGCAGTGAAGCGCACCCGACTACCACCTACGAGCAGTACTTC
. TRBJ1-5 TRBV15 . CATSSQARVNQPQHF TGTGCCACCAGCAGCCAAGCTAGGGTCAATCAGCCCCAGCATTTT
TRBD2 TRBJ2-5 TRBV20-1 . CSAVREGETQYF TGCAGTGCTGTCCGGGAGGGAGAGACCCAGTACTTC
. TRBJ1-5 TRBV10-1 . CASSRDRFGTQHF TGCGCCAGCAGTCGCGACAGGTTCGGGACCCAGCATTTT
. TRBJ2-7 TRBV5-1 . CASNLGDPDEQYF TGCGCCAGCAATCTCGGGGACCCCGACGAGCAGTACTTC
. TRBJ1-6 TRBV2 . CASTRGADSPLHF TGTGCCAGCACCCGAGGGGCAGATTCACCCCTCCACTTT
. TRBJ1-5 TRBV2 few CASSEIASNQPQHF TGTGCCAGCAGTGAAATTGCAAGCAATCAGCCCCAGCATTTT
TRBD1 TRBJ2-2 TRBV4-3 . CASRNTGGAGSGELFF TGCGCCAGCAGGAATACAGGGGGCGCGGGATCCGGGGAGCTGTTTTTT
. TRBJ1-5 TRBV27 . CASSFQGGNQPQHF TGTGCCAGCAGTTTCCAGGGTGGCAATCAGCCCCAGCATTTT
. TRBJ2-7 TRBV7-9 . CASSFKLGGYEQYF TGTGCCAGCAGCTTTAAGTTAGGCGGCTACGAGCAGTACTTC
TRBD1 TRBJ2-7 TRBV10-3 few CAISVGTGISHEQYF TGTGCCATCAGTGTCGGGACAGGGATCTCCCACGAGCAGTACTTC
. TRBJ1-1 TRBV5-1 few CASSLVWENTEAFF TGCGCCAGCAGCTTGGTATGGGAGAACACTGAAGCTTTCTTT
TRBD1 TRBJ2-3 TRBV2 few CASGQGSADTQYF TGTGCCAGCGGACAGGGAAGTGCAGATACGCAGTATTTT
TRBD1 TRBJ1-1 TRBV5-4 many CASSDATGHRTEAFF TGTGCCAGCAGCGACGCGACAGGGCATCGGACTGAAGCTTTCTTT
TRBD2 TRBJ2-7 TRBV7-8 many CASTSGLAEYEQYF TGTGCCAGCACCTCGGGACTAGCGGAATACGAGCAGTACTTC
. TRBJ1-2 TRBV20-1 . CSARDGGSEGYTF TGCAGTGCTAGAGATGGGGGGAGTGAGGGCTACACCTTC
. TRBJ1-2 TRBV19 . CASRLWGSNQVGGGYTF TGTGCCAGTAGGTTGTGGGGAAGCAATCAAGTTGGAGGTGGCTACACCTTC
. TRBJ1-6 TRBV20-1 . CSARDGGNSPLHF TGCAGTGCTAGAGATGGCGGGAATTCACCCCTCCACTTT
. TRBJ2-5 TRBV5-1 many CASTPLGGETQYF TGCGCCAGCACCCCCCTTGGGGGAGAGACCCAGTACTTC
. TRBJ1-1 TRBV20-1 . CSARRLGTEAFF TGCAGTGCTAGAAGACTTGGAACTGAAGCTTTCTTT
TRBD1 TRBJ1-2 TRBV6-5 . CASSSPAGQGGNYGYTF TGTGCCAGCAGTTCCCCCGCAGGGCAGGGGGGTAACTATGGCTACACCTTC
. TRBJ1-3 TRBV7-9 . CASSLIAPGNTIYF TGTGCCAGCAGCTTAATAGCTCCGGGAAACACCATATATTTT
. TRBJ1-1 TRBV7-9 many CAGGGAMNTEAFF TGTGCCGGTGGGGGGGCGATGAACACTGAAGCTTTCTTT
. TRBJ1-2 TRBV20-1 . CSAGDVYGYTF TGCAGTGCGGGGGATGTCTATGGCTACACCTTC
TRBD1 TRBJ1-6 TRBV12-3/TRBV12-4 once CASRGTGVGPLHF TGTGCCAGCAGGGGGACAGGGGTCGGCCCCCTCCACTTT
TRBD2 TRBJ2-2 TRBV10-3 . CAISGENTGELFF TGTGCCATTAGCGGGGAGAACACCGGGGAGCTGTTTTTT